A selection of T cell receptor beta chains follows, all from one sample in a study of blood T cell repertoires in COVID-19. Data came from immunoSEQ multiplex PCR; TCRdb stores just in-frame clones and leaves some out. The table records about 38,000 clones, around 90% of them present only once. Sequencing used peripheral blood. The receptors here all came from a man aged 55 to 70 with active or convalescent COVID-19. The CDR3 runs from the conserved cysteine through the conserved F or W. The order of the fields is D gene, clone size, V gene, J gene, CDR3 protein, CDR3 DNA. D genes are given only for firm matches. Clone size appears in some rows only: once, few, many, or a class for an expanded clone.

d_gene: NA
abundance: NA
v_gene: TRBV27
j_gene: TRBJ1-1
CDR3aa: CASGYLQGEAFF
CDR3nt: TGTGCCAGCGGGTACCTCCAGGGCGAAGCTTTCTTT

d_gene: NA
abundance: NA
v_gene: TRBV6-5
j_gene: TRBJ2-3
CDR3aa: CASSYQPDGVDTQYF
CDR3nt: TGTGCCAGCAGTTATCAACCGGACGGGGTAGATACGCAGTATTTT

d_gene: TRBD2
abundance: once
v_gene: TRBV4-2
j_gene: TRBJ2-5
CDR3aa: CASSRTSEQETQYF
CDR3nt: TGTGCCAGCAGCCGAACTAGCGAGCAAGAGACCCAGTACTTC

d_gene: TRBD1
abundance: NA
v_gene: TRBV6-5
j_gene: TRBJ1-2
CDR3aa: CASRTNRGGYTF
CDR3nt: TGTGCCAGCAGGACCAACAGGGGTGGCTACACCTTC

d_gene: TRBD2
abundance: few
v_gene: TRBV2
j_gene: TRBJ2-3
CDR3aa: CASSERAGRITDTQYF
CDR3nt: TGTGCCAGCAGTGAGCGAGCGGGAAGGATCACAGATACGCAGTATTTT

d_gene: TRBD2
abundance: NA
v_gene: TRBV11-2
j_gene: TRBJ2-7
CDR3aa: CASSTLREGRTYEQYF
CDR3nt: TGTGCCAGCTCGACGTTGCGGGAGGGCCGTACCTACGAGCAGTACTTC

d_gene: NA
abundance: NA
v_gene: TRBV9
j_gene: TRBJ2-3
CDR3aa: CASSRWRTDTQYF
CDR3nt: TGTGCCAGCAGCCGCTGGAGGACAGATACGCAGTATTTT

d_gene: TRBD2
abundance: NA
v_gene: TRBV19
j_gene: TRBJ2-7
CDR3aa: CASSGTGGLAGVKEQYF
CDR3nt: TGTGCCAGTAGTGGGACAGGGGGACTAGCGGGAGTGAAGGAGCAGTACTTC

d_gene: TRBD1
abundance: few
v_gene: TRBV7-9
j_gene: TRBJ2-1
CDR3aa: CASSPGTGNLYEQFF
CDR3nt: TGTGCCAGCAGCCCCGGGACAGGGAACCTATACGAGCAGTTCTTC

d_gene: NA
abundance: NA
v_gene: TRBV18
j_gene: TRBJ2-3
CDR3aa: CASSLRQGYTDTQYF
CDR3nt: TGTGCCAGCTCACTTCGGCAGGGCTACACAGATACGCAGTATTTT

d_gene: NA
abundance: NA
v_gene: TRBV5-1
j_gene: TRBJ2-5
CDR3aa: CASSLGGTGHQETQYF
CDR3nt: TGCGCCAGCAGCTTGGGAGGCACAGGGCACCAGGAGACCCAGTACTTC

d_gene: NA
abundance: NA
v_gene: TRBV30
j_gene: TRBJ1-1
CDR3aa: CAWTRGGNTEAFF
CDR3nt: TGTGCCTGGACTAGGGGGGGAAACACTGAAGCTTTCTTT

d_gene: NA
abundance: NA
v_gene: TRBV2
j_gene: TRBJ2-7
CDR3aa: CASSVTAEQYF
CDR3nt: TGTGCCAGCTCCGTCACAGCCGAGCAGTACTTC

d_gene: NA
abundance: NA
v_gene: TRBV18
j_gene: TRBJ1-6
CDR3aa: CASSPDRTTNSPLHF
CDR3nt: TGTGCCAGCTCACCCGACCGGACTACTAATTCACCCCTCCACTTT

d_gene: NA
abundance: NA
v_gene: TRBV9
j_gene: TRBJ1-3
CDR3aa: CASSGNWAISGNTIYF
CDR3nt: TGTGCCAGCAGCGGTAATTGGGCTATCTCTGGAAACACCATATATTTT

d_gene: NA
abundance: NA
v_gene: TRBV29-1
j_gene: TRBJ2-7
CDR3aa: CSVLKDSGYEQYF
CDR3nt: TGCAGCGTTCTCAAGGACAGCGGCTACGAGCAGTACTTC

d_gene: TRBD1
abundance: NA
v_gene: TRBV19
j_gene: TRBJ1-2
CDR3aa: CASSERSGTVYGYGYTF
CDR3nt: TGTGCCAGTAGCGAGCGTTCCGGGACAGTCTATGGCTATGGCTACACCTTC

d_gene: NA
abundance: NA
v_gene: TRBV6-5
j_gene: TRBJ2-7
CDR3aa: CASSYSGPSGYEQYF
CDR3nt: TGTGCCAGCAGTTACTCGGGTCCCAGCGGATACGAGCAGTACTTC

d_gene: TRBD1
abundance: NA
v_gene: TRBV7-2
j_gene: TRBJ1-2
CDR3aa: CASSLISGTGGGYTF
CDR3nt: TGTGCCAGCAGCTTAATTTCCGGGACAGGGGGAGGCTACACCTTC

d_gene: TRBD1
abundance: NA
v_gene: TRBV24-1
j_gene: TRBJ1-1
CDR3aa: CATSGDRGTEAFF
CDR3nt: TGTGCCACCAGTGGGGACAGGGGCACTGAAGCTTTCTTT

d_gene: NA
abundance: NA
v_gene: TRBV18
j_gene: TRBJ2-6
CDR3aa: CASWQGLSGANVLTF
CDR3nt: TGTGCCAGCTGGCAGGGTCTATCTGGGGCCAACGTCCTGACTTTC

d_gene: NA
abundance: few
v_gene: TRBV9
j_gene: TRBJ2-7
CDR3aa: CASSDLGSEQYF
CDR3nt: TGTGCCAGCAGCGACCTAGGATCCGAGCAGTACTTC

d_gene: TRBD1
abundance: NA
v_gene: TRBV29-1
j_gene: TRBJ1-1
CDR3aa: CSGHRGNTEAFF
CDR3nt: TGCAGCGGACACAGGGGAAACACTGAAGCTTTCTTT

d_gene: TRBD1
abundance: NA
v_gene: TRBV2
j_gene: TRBJ1-1
CDR3aa: CASTTTGRNTEAFF
CDR3nt: TGTGCCAGCACCACGACAGGGAGGAACACTGAAGCTTTCTTT

d_gene: TRBD2
abundance: NA
v_gene: TRBV15
j_gene: TRBJ2-3
CDR3aa: CATSRVAGRDTQYF
CDR3nt: TGTGCCACCAGCAGGGTAGCGGGGAGAGATACGCAGTATTTT

d_gene: TRBD1
abundance: NA
v_gene: TRBV2
j_gene: TRBJ1-6
CDR3aa: CATKGQGNSPLHF
CDR3nt: TGTGCCACCAAAGGACAGGGGAATTCACCCCTCCACTTT

d_gene: TRBD1
abundance: NA
v_gene: TRBV5-4
j_gene: TRBJ1-2
CDR3aa: CASSLGGQGTISPYGYTF
CDR3nt: TGTGCCAGCAGCTTGGGGGGACAGGGGACAATTTCTCCCTATGGCTACACCTTC

d_gene: TRBD1
abundance: NA
v_gene: TRBV27
j_gene: TRBJ2-5
CDR3aa: CASSLWDRLIQETQYF
CDR3nt: TGTGCCAGCAGTTTATGGGACAGATTAATCCAAGAGACCCAGTACTTC

d_gene: NA
abundance: NA
v_gene: TRBV7-3
j_gene: TRBJ2-1
CDR3aa: CASSRTSSNEQFF
CDR3nt: TGTGCCAGCAGCCGAACTAGCAGCAATGAGCAGTTCTTC

d_gene: TRBD2
abundance: NA
v_gene: TRBV14
j_gene: TRBJ2-1
CDR3aa: CASSLAGVGEQFF
CDR3nt: TGTGCCAGCAGCTTAGCGGGAGTGGGGGAGCAGTTCTTC

d_gene: NA
abundance: NA
v_gene: TRBV3-1/TRBV3-2
j_gene: TRBJ2-1
CDR3aa: CASSRRDSRNEQFF
CDR3nt: TGTGCCAGCAGCCGGCGGGACTCACGCAATGAGCAGTTCTTC

d_gene: TRBD2
abundance: NA
v_gene: TRBV5-4
j_gene: TRBJ2-7
CDR3aa: CASSLGGLAGLYEQYF
CDR3nt: TGTGCCAGCAGCTTAGGGGGACTAGCGGGGCTCTACGAGCAGTACTTC

d_gene: TRBD2
abundance: NA
v_gene: TRBV9
j_gene: TRBJ2-3
CDR3aa: CASTRLAEISTSTDTQYF
CDR3nt: TGTGCCAGCACAAGACTAGCGGAAATATCTACTAGCACAGATACGCAGTATTTT

d_gene: NA
abundance: NA
v_gene: TRBV5-1
j_gene: TRBJ2-7
CDR3aa: CASSRTSIYEQYF
CDR3nt: TGCGCCAGCAGCCGAACTTCTATCTACGAGCAGTACTTC

d_gene: TRBD2
abundance: NA
v_gene: TRBV6-5
j_gene: TRBJ2-1
CDR3aa: CASSYSWLAGIEQFF
CDR3nt: TGTGCCAGCAGTTACTCGTGGCTAGCGGGAATTGAGCAGTTCTTC

d_gene: TRBD2
abundance: NA
v_gene: TRBV10-1
j_gene: TRBJ2-3
CDR3aa: CASSGPTGRTSSTDTQYF
CDR3nt: TGCGCCAGCAGTGGCCCTACCGGGAGGACCTCTAGCACAGATACGCAGTATTTT